Shown below are 18 T cell receptor beta chains from a single sample sequenced in a study of blood T cell repertoires in COVID-19. The repertoire was sequenced with immunoSEQ multiplex PCR; TCRdb's copy has only in-frame clones and lacks some. Found here are about 380,000 clones, 90% of them singletons; the top ten hold 6% to 7.5%. Sequences were obtained from peripheral blood. These receptors originate from a man between 18 and 29 years old with active or convalescent COVID-19.

This clone is a singleton in its sample. The gene calls are TRBV19 and TRBJ1-5, with D perhaps TRBD1 (6 bases). The germline CDR1 and CDR2 sequences are LNHDA and SQIVND (reference sequence). The V end lost 7 bases, the J end lost 6 bases, and 28 bases lay between the germline ends. The CDR3 length is 18 residues. CDR3 sequence (DNA): TGTGCCAGTACCAACCGACTTCCGGCGGGGGCACGGGTTCAGCCCCAGCATTTT. This sequence encodes CASTNRLPAGARVQPQHF.

This clone was seen just once. The V and J genes are TRBV3-1 (or the pseudogene TRBV3-2) and TRBJ1-5; tentatively, D is TRBD1 (5 bases). The V and J ends lost 2 bases and 0 bases respectively, with 17 bases between them. The CDR3 contains 18 residues. The germline V gene has CDR1 LGHDT and CDR2 YNNKEL (reference sequence). The CDR3 spells CASSQPWGGNYSNQPQHF. For the CDR3, the DNA is TGTGCCAGCAGCCAACCCTGGGGGGGGAACTATAGCAATCAGCCCCAGCATTTT.

This chain links TRBV29-1 with TRBJ2-7, with 10 bases aligning to TRBD1. CDR3 length: 12 residues. The J segment lost 6 bases and the V segment lost 7 bases, leaving 6 bases of the junction unmatched. From germline, CDR1 is SQVTM and CDR2 ANQGSEA. The CDR3 is CSGGQGKTEQYF. The DNA of the CDR3 is TGCAGCGGGGGACAGGGGAAAACCGAGCAGTACTTC.

J is TRBJ2-2 and V is TRBV28; 9 bases fit TRBD2. Per germline, CDR1 MDHEN and CDR2 SYDVKM. With V trimmed by 2 bases and J by 4 bases, 8 bases remained unmatched. There are 17 residues in the CDR3. The CDR3 nucleotides read TGTGCCAGCAGTTTAGGCGCCCTAGCGGGAACCACCGGGGAGCTGTTTTTT. It specifies CASSLGALAGTTGELFF. The whole variable domain, filled in from reference TRBV28 and TRBJ2-2, reads DVKVTQSSRYLVKRTGEKVFLECVQDMDHENMFWYRQDPGLGLRLIYFSYDVKMKEKGDIPEGYSVSREKKERFSLILESASTNQTSMYLCASSLGALAGTTGELFFGEGSRLTVL.

Remarks on this clone: The sample has other DNA sequences that encode this CDR3 too. The rearrangement joins TRBV7-3 to TRBJ2-7; 7 positions match TRBD2. CDR3 size: 13 residues. Germline V gives CDR1 SGHTA, CDR2 FQGTGA. Losses at the gene ends were 5 bases for V and 1 base for J; bases not matched to a gene: 2. This CDR3 is CASSPGGSYEQYF. The CDR3 DNA reads TGTGCCAGCAGCCCGGGGGGATCCTACGAGCAGTACTTC. The entire variable domain, with the rest obtained from reference TRBV7-3 and TRBJ2-7, is as follows: GAGVSQTPSNKVTEKGKYVELRCDPISGHTALYWYRQSLGQGPEFLIYFQGTGAADDSGLPNDRFFAVRPEGSVSTLKIQRTERGDSAVYLCASSPGGSYEQYFGPGTRLTVT.

V and J are TRBV6-5 and TRBJ2-7; D might be TRBD1 (5 bases). This CDR3 region has 14 residues. Germline V gives CDR1 MNHEY, CDR2 SVGAGI. Trimming pared 5 bases from V and 3 bases from J, leaving 14 bases between. The CDR3 coding sequence is TGTGCCAGCAGTCGGTTAAAAGGGGTCTACGAGCAGTACTTC. Encoded protein: CASSRLKGVYEQYF.

The gene calls are TRBV28 and TRBJ1-1, with 7 bases aligning to TRBD1. This CDR3 has 15 amino acids. Germline CDR1 is MDHEN and CDR2 is SYDVKM. Trimming removed 5 bases from V and 5 bases from J; junction bases left unmatched: 11. The CDR3 DNA follows: TGTGCCAGCAGTCCGAGGACAGGCAAGGGAACTGAAGCTTTCTTT. It yields the protein CASSPRTGKGTEAFF.

The chain joins TRBV4-3 to TRBJ2-7; 8 bases agree with TRBD1. From germline, CDR1 is LGHNA and CDR2 YSLEER. The CDR3 is made up of 16 amino acids. The trim removed 0 bases at V and 7 bases at J, leaving 11 bases unmatched. This CDR3 is CASSQERTGLRWEQYF. For the CDR3, the DNA is TGCGCCAGCAGCCAAGAAAGGACAGGGCTAAGATGGGAGCAGTACTTC.

This clone was counted between two and nine times. The rearrangement uses TRBV7-9 and TRBJ1-1; D is possibly TRBD1 (6 bases). The V end lost 7 bases, the J end lost 0 bases, and 9 bases lay between the germline ends. The CDR3 is 13 amino acids. CDR1 and CDR2 (germline): SEHNR, FQNEAQ (reference sequence). The CDR3 sequence: CASTPGVNTEAFF. CDR3 nucleotide sequence: TGTGCCAGCACCCCAGGGGTGAACACTGAAGCTTTCTTT.

The chain couples TRBV11-3 to TRBJ2-2; 9 nucleotides line up with TRBD1. The trim removed 8 bases at V and 2 bases at J, leaving 9 bases unmatched. CDR3 length: 16 amino acids. CDR1 is SGHNT and CDR2 is YENEEA in the germline V gene. The CDR3 DNA sequence: TGTGCCAGCGGCCCCCGACAGGGGGTTAACACCGGGGAGCTGTTTTTT. Amino acids: CASGPRQGVNTGELFF. The full variable domain, rest sourced from reference TRBV11-3 and TRBJ2-2, is EAGVVQSPRYKIIEKKQPVAFWCNPISGHNTLYWYLQNLGQGPELLIRYENEEAVDDSQLPKDRFSAERLKGVDSTLKIQPAELGDSAVYLCASGPRQGVNTGELFFGEGSRLTVL.

This rearrangement joins TRBV6-2 or TRBV6-3 to TRBJ2-2, with 7 bases identical to TRBD1. The CDR3 sequence is 15 residues long. Unmatched junction bases numbered 6, after V lost 5 bases and J lost 3 bases. The germline CDR1 and CDR2 sequences are MNHEY and SVGEGT. CDR3 sequence (DNA): TGTGCCAGCAGTAATGACAGGGTTTACACCGGGGAGCTGTTTTTT. Protein sequence: CASSNDRVYTGELFF.

This chain connects TRBV6-1 to TRBJ1-3; no definite D call. Trimming removed 3 bases at V and 3 bases at J, with 18 bases between. Per germline, CDR1 MNHNS and CDR2 SASEGT. This CDR3 has 17 residues. The CDR3 sequence: CASSEMPGNQRGNTIYF. CDR3 nucleotides: TGTGCCAGCAGTGAGATGCCCGGGAACCAACGTGGAAACACCATATATTTT.

The chain uses TRBV6-5 and TRBJ1-2, with TRBD1 identical over 7 bases. V shed 5 bases, J shed 7 bases, and the junction held 7 bases outside the gene matches. CDR1 and CDR2 (germline): MNHEY, SVGAGI. The CDR3 is 13 residues long. The DNA for the CDR3 is TGTGCCAGCAGTCCCACAGGGGCGAGTGGCTACACCTTC. Translation gives CASSPTGASGYTF.

This sequence joins TRBV7-2 and TRBJ2-7, with 9 bases lining up with TRBD2. Germline V CDR1 and CDR2: SGHTA, FQGNSA. The CDR3 is 14 amino acids. The ends lost 7 bases at V and 6 bases at J; junction bases unmatched: 10. Here the CDR3 reads CASTYSGSSVEQYF. In DNA, the CDR3 is TGTGCCAGCACCTATAGCGGGAGTTCGGTCGAGCAGTACTTC.

This rearrangement joins TRBV19 to TRBJ1-2; 9 bases map to TRBD1. The J segment lost 2 bases and the V segment lost 6 bases, leaving 10 bases of the junction unmatched. The germline CDR1 and CDR2 sequences are LNHDA and SQIVND (reference sequence). The CDR3 consists of 16 residues. CDR3 sequence: CASRGQGRPTNYGYTF. In DNA form, the CDR3 reads TGTGCCAGTAGGGGACAGGGTCGGCCGACAAACTATGGCTACACCTTC. The entire variable domain, with the rest obtained from reference TRBV19 and TRBJ1-2, is as follows: DGGITQSPKYLFRKEGQNVTLSCEQNLNHDAMYWYRQDPGQGLRLIYYSQIVNDFQKGDIAEGYSVSREKKESFPLTVTSAQKNPTAFYLCASRGQGRPTNYGYTFGSGTRLTVV.

The DNA for the CDR3 is TGTGCCAGCAGCTATCTAGCGGGGGAGACCTACGAGCAGTACTTC. The encoded protein is CASSYLAGETYEQYF. This chain joins TRBV5-4 and TRBJ2-7; 10 nucleotides match TRBD2. V shed 3 bases and J 2 bases; nucleotides not matched to a gene: 5. The CDR3 loop spans 15 amino acids. CDR1 SGHNT and CDR2 YYREEE come from the germline V gene (reference sequence).

The V and J genes are TRBV7-2 and TRBJ2-1; TRBD2 is a possible D gene (7 bases). The CDR3 length is 14 residues. Germline values: CDR1 SGHTA, CDR2 FQGNSA. V was clipped by 8 bases and J by 7 bases, with 18 bases between them. The CDR3 DNA is TGTGCCAGCCAAGGGATAAAGGGGGGGAATGAGCAGTTCTTC. This translates into CASQGIKGGNEQFF.

The rearrangement links TRBV6-5 to TRBJ1-1; possibly TRBD1 for D (6 bases). The V gene's germline CDR1 is MNHEY and CDR2 SVGAGI. This CDR3 is built from 13 residues. V lost 7 bases, J lost 0 bases, and 9 bases lay in between. The chain's CDR3 is CASIRDMNTEAFF. As DNA, the CDR3 is TGTGCCAGCATTAGGGACATGAACACTGAAGCTTTCTTT.